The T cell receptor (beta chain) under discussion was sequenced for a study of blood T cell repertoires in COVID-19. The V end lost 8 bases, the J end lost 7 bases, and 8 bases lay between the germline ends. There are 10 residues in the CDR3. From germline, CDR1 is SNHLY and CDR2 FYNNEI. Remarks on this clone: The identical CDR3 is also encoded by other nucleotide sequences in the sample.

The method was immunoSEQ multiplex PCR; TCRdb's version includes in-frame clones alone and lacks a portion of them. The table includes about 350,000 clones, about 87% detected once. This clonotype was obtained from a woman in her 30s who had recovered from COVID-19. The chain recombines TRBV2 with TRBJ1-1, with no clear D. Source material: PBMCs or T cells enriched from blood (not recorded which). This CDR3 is CASRGVEAFF. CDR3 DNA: TGTGCCAGCCGCGGGGTTGAAGCTTTCTTT. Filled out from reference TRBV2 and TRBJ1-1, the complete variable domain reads EPEVTQTPSHQVTQMGQEVILRCVPISNHLYFYWYRQILGQKVEFLVSFYNNEISEKSEIFDDQFSVERPDGSNFTLKIRSTKLEDSAMYFCASRGVEAFFGQGTRLTVV.